The 16 T cell receptor beta chains reported below all come from one sample, sequenced in a study of long-term antiretroviral therapy in people with HIV. At survey level, the immunoSEQ assay was run in its v3.0 version. Assay: immunoSEQ multiplex PCR; the TCRdb copy retains only in-frame clones and omits some. The sample shows 25,000 to 35,000 clones, 60% to 85% of them seen only once. This sample comprised unsorted PBMCs, obtained 3.1 years after starting antiretroviral therapy. These receptor sequences come from a woman aged 45 to 65 with HIV.

This clone was recorded only once. The chain is built from TRBV9 and TRBJ2-2, with 8 bases fitting TRBD1. Trimming cost V 4 bases and J 5 bases; bases outside gene matches: 7. This CDR3 comprises 15 residues. The germline CDR1 and CDR2 sequences are SGDLS and YYNGEE. CDR3 loop: CASSLQGERTGELFF. CDR3 bases: TGTGCCAGCAGCTTACAGGGGGAAAGGACCGGGGAGCTGTTTTTT. Drawing the rest from reference TRBV9 and TRBJ2-2, the complete variable domain is DSGVTQTPKHLITATGQRVTLRCSPRSGDLSVYWYQQSLDQGLQFLIQYYNGEERAKGNILERFSAQQFPDLHSELNLSSLELGDSALYFCASSLQGERTGELFFGEGSRLTVL.

V is TRBV30 and J is TRBJ1-6; maybe TRBD1 (5 bases). Germline CDR1 is GTSNPN and CDR2 is SVGIG (reference sequence). Trimming stripped 6 bases from V and 3 bases from J, with 9 bases between. This CDR3 spans 13 amino acids. The CDR3 DNA sequence: TGTGCCTGCCAAAGGGGCTATAATTCACCCCTCCACTTT. This codes for CACQRGYNSPLHF. The variable domain in full, with the rest retrieved from reference TRBV30 and TRBJ1-6, is SQTIHQWPATLVQPVGSPLSLECTVEGTSNPNLYWYRQAAGRGLQLLFYSVGIGQISSEVPQNLSASRPQDRQFILSSKKLLLSDSGFYLCACQRGYNSPLHFGNGTRLTVT.

V usage is TRBV5-1 and J usage is TRBJ2-7, with 8 bases fitting TRBD1. Germline lookup yields CDR1 SGHRS and CDR2 YFSETQ. V gave up 4 bases and J gave up 7 bases; unmatched junction bases: 16. The CDR3 runs to 16 residues. This chain's CDR3 is CASSVRLGQGAEEQYF. Here the CDR3 DNA reads TGCGCCAGCAGCGTCCGTTTGGGGCAGGGGGCGGAGGAGCAGTACTTC.

The genes are TRBV6-4 and TRBJ2-3, with a possible D match to TRBD1 (6 bases). Germline assignment: CDR1 MRHNA and CDR2 SNTAGT. Trimming cost V 1 base and J 0 bases, with 11 bases left between them. The CDR3 sequence is 16 residues long. CDR3 in amino acids: CASSDWAGASTDTQYF. DNA of the CDR3: TGTGCCAGCAGTGACTGGGCAGGGGCTAGCACAGATACGCAGTATTTT.

The rearrangement links TRBV7-8 to TRBJ2-7; D may be TRBD2 (6 bases). The CDR3 consists of 14 residues. Trimming left V 1 base short and J 7 bases short, with 14 bases between. Per germline, CDR1 SGHVS and CDR2 FQNEAQ. CDR3: CASSLVGGVGEQYF. Here the CDR3 DNA reads TGTGCCAGCAGCTTAGTAGGCGGGGTGGGTGAGCAGTACTTC.

The gene calls are TRBV14 and TRBJ2-4; no definite D call. CDR1 SGHDN and CDR2 FVKESK come from the germline V gene. Trimming stripped 1 base from V and 5 bases from J, with 3 bases between. The CDR3 sequence is 12 residues long. The CDR3 DNA sequence: TGTGCCAGCAGCCAAGTAGAAAACATTCAGTACTTC. Amino acids: CASSQVENIQYF.

The V call is TRBV4-1, the J call TRBJ1-5; D gene ambiguous. The V and J ends lost 0 bases and 6 bases respectively, with 12 bases between them. Germline assignment: CDR1 MGHRA and CDR2 YSYEKL. The CDR3 runs to 15 residues. In DNA, the CDR3 is TGCGCCAGCAGCCAAGAAACGGCGATCTTTCAGCCCCAGCATTTT. Residues: CASSQETAIFQPQHF.

This chain links TRBV29-1 with TRBJ2-5, with D perhaps matching TRBD1 or TRBD2 (5 bases each). Germline CDR1 and CDR2: SQVTM and ANQGSEA. This CDR3 is built from 13 residues. Trimming cost V 8 bases and J 5 bases, with 18 bases left between them. CDR3 region: CSFERGVGETQYF. The CDR3 DNA sequence: TGCAGCTTCGAGAGAGGGGTGGGGGAGACCCAGTACTTC. Full variable domain (rest looked up from reference TRBV29-1 and TRBJ2-5): SAVISQKPSRDICQRGTSLTIQCQVDSQVTMMFWYRQQPGQSLTLIATANQGSEATYESGFVIDKFPISRPNLTFSTLTVSNMSPEDSSIYLCSFERGVGETQYFGPGTRLLVL.

The genes are TRBV6-4 and TRBJ1-2; 11 bases fit TRBD1. CDR3 length equals 18 residues. Germline CDR1 reads MRHNA; CDR2 reads SNTAGT. Trimming removed 6 bases from V and 2 bases from J; junction bases left unmatched: 14. In DNA, the CDR3 is TGTGCCAGCAGCCAACAAGGGACCGGGACAGGGGGAAACTATGGCTACACCTTC. It codes for CASSQQGTGTGGNYGYTF.

This rearrangement joins TRBV18 to TRBJ1-3; D is unresolved. Germline CDR1 is KGHSH and CDR2 is LQKENI. Trimming removed 3 bases from V and 0 bases from J, with 12 bases in between. This CDR3 contains 16 residues. DNA for the CDR3: TGTGCCAGCTCACCGGTGACGGGGAGCTCTGGAAACACCATATATTTT. Its translation is CASSPVTGSSGNTIYF.

This clone was seen once. This sequence joins TRBV6-1 and TRBJ2-7; perhaps D is TRBD1 or TRBD2 (5 bases each). Germline V gene lookup returns CDR1 MNHNS and CDR2 SASEGT. The CDR3 spans 15 residues. V lost 4 bases, J lost 4 bases, and 17 bases lay in between. The DNA of the CDR3 is TGTGCCAGCAGTGTCGGGACGGAGCAGAGGTACGAGCAGTACGTC. Protein: CASSVGTEQRYEQYV.

This chain uses TRBV4-1 with TRBJ2-7; D may match TRBD1 or TRBD2 (5 bases each). Trimming removed 9 bases from V and 3 bases from J, with 15 bases in between. Germline V gene sequence: CDR1 MGHRA, CDR2 YSYEKL. The CDR3 consists of 13 residues. Here the CDR3 reads CASRDGRSYEQYF. CDR3 bases: TGCGCCAGTAGGGACGGTAGAAGCTACGAGCAGTACTTC.

The chain combines TRBV6-6 with TRBJ1-1; maybe TRBD1 (5 bases). Trimming pared 5 bases from V and 5 bases from J, leaving 12 bases between. Looked up from germline, CDR1 is MNHNY and CDR2 is SVGAGI (reference sequence). This CDR3 has 13 amino acids. CDR3 sequence (DNA): TGTGCCAGCAGTCAAGATCGACAGACTGAAGCTTTCTTT. Protein: CASSQDRQTEAFF.

The chain combines TRBV5-1 with TRBJ1-5; 7 bases fit TRBD1. V lost 4 bases and J lost 5; bases outside the gene matches: 3. The CDR3 runs 13 residues. Per the germline V gene, CDR1 is SGHRS and CDR2 is YFSETQ. CDR3 protein: CASSQTGYQPQHF. The DNA for the CDR3 is TGCGCCAGCAGCCAGACAGGGTATCAGCCCCAGCATTTT.

The chain links TRBV20-1 to TRBJ2-5; TRBD1 is a possible D gene (5 bases). This CDR3 has 10 amino acids. The germline V and J ends were trimmed by 8 bases and 3 bases, with 7 bases remaining between them. Germline V gene lookup returns CDR1 DFQATT and CDR2 SNEGSKA (reference sequence). In DNA, the CDR3 is TGCAGTCCCAGGGAAGAGACCCAGTACTTC. Translating it yields CSPREETQYF.

V is TRBV30 and J is TRBJ1-6; no clear D gene. The V gene lost 3 bases and the J gene lost 6 bases, with 15 bases spanning the gap. CDR3 length: 15 residues. Germline V CDR1 and CDR2: GTSNPN, SVGIG (reference sequence). In DNA, the CDR3 is TGTGCCTGGAGGCCCCCACCCCGTCCTAATTCACCCCTCCACTTT. Protein: CAWRPPPRPNSPLHF.